This TCR beta chain was obtained from a study of cytomegalovirus exposure and HLA in healthy donors. 60 Vbeta and 13 Jbeta primers were used in PCR. Generated by immunoSEQ multiplex PCR, the TCRdb table keeps only in-frame clones and is missing some. The data hold around 150,000 clones, with around 85% observed a single time. Germline V gene lookup returns CDR1 SGHTA and CDR2 FQGNSA. This CDR3 comprises 17 residues. With 7 bases clipped from V and 3 bases from J, the junction kept 14 bases outside the gene matches. Sequencing input: PBMCs. This TCR came from a man aged 40-55 years in good health and CMV-seropositive. This rearrangement joins TRBV7-2 to TRBJ2-7, with 11 bases aligning to TRBD1. The CDR3 region has the DNA TGTGCCAGCACCCCGAGTGCAAGGACAGGGGGCCGCTACGAGCAGTACTTC. Translating gives CASTPSARTGGRYEQYF.